This T cell receptor (beta chain) was sequenced for a study of cytomegalovirus exposure and HLA in healthy donors (TCRdb year 2017). For the wider study: In an earlier analysis of about 560 of the donors, 276 Gb of sequence data and 100 million or so unique TCR beta sequences from 150 million to 200 million T cells were reported. An early release covering more than 500 HLA-typed donors comprised 250 to 350 gigabases of sequencing data and 85 million to 100 million unique TCR sequences. Of the 300 to 450 genotyped donors, over 70% fell in the genetic ancestry cluster associated with self-reported Caucasian donors. The study aimed to test whether cataloging public T cell receptors could reveal signatures of past pathogen exposure. The study profiled the T cell repertoires of approximately 700 subjects by immunosequencing and related them to cytomegalovirus serostatus. Besides the first cohort of approximately 710 subjects, a separate validation cohort made up of 120 different subjects was used. High-throughput TCR immunosequencing, statistical association of individual TCRs with disease status, and machine learning were combined to predict cytomegalovirus infection status. A later analysis re-examined previously published TCR beta repertoires from more than 550 donors and added high-resolution HLA genotyping to investigate patterns of TCR occurrence. In the later analysis, no new phenotypic data were used to find candidate immune exposures; instead, reliance was placed on TCR beta sequences and their occurrence across donors. In an earlier analysis of a few hundred of the donors, high-throughput TCR beta sequencing was used to judge whether each TCR beta V gene segment behaved as functional or pseudogenic. Donor age, sex, ethnicity and CMV serostatus were compiled together with the repertoire data. A later genetic analysis used genome-wide SNP genotypes for about 60% of the 666 donors, treating that subset as a discovery cohort. Every repertoire in the discovery cohort had been generated on one and the same sequencing platform. HLA typing covered class I and class II loci at four-digit resolution. Typing coverage varied by locus: 629-630 donors for A, B, C, DRB1 and DQB1; about 520 for DQA1; more than 600 for DPA1; 450 to 480 for DPB1. About five DR-DQ haplotypes were handled as single units for association and clustering, since linkage in the cohort was strong. Among over 350 genotyped donors of the cohort, an average of about 240,000 unique TCR beta nucleotide sequences were sequenced per donor, around a sixth of them non-productive.

General conclusions and limits of the study: A later genetic analysis reported fewer N-insertions in productive TCRs among donors in an Asian-associated ancestry cluster than the roughly 690-donor mean. According to the authors, the approach could potentially be generalized to other disease states and immunological phenotypes. In vitro tests confirmed that a few of the cytomegalovirus-associated TCR beta chains recognize cytomegalovirus antigens. The classifier was reported to diagnose cytomegalovirus status with high specificity and sensitivity in both the original cohort and the validation cohort. Because counts were too low, some 17 rarely observed V segments, including chromosome 9 orphons, were left out of the earlier analysis of 587 of the donors. Compared with equally common non-associated chains, HLA-associated TCR beta chains in a later analysis were more clonally expanded and had lower generation probabilities. A cluster of highly shared sequence variants was judged likely to represent a technical artifact of the sequencing pipeline. Some IMGT-functional V segments, including TRBV6-2 and TRBV6-3, could not be distinguished by the 87-base-pair reads and were therefore excluded. A later analysis found that TCR association rates varied across HLA loci, with DRB1 alleles showing the most associated TCRs and HLA-C alleles the fewest. The presence/absence analyses assumed that sequencing depth was roughly uniform across donors, and that assumption may not be true. While some public TCRs were present in many individuals, most TCR sequences turned up only very rarely across donors. Most CMV-associated TCR beta chains appeared to be HLA-restricted in a later analysis, and the HLA associations seemed to be driven largely by CMV exposure. According to a later analysis, parvovirus B19, influenza, CMV and Epstein-Barr virus appeared linked to several top co-occurrence clusters. In a later analysis, about 17,000 TCR beta sequences were associated with specific HLA alleles at a false discovery rate of 0.05. In the study, approximately 160 TCR beta chains were listed as associated with cytomegalovirus. Assigning TCR associations to individual alleles was difficult when HLA alleles, especially DR and DQ, strongly co-occurred. An association between a missense DCLRE1C variant and V-gene and J-gene trimming of TCR beta chains was found in a later genetic analysis and replicated in an independent cohort. This cohort had only TCR beta chains sequenced, and the lack of alpha or paired-chain data limited which features could be detected. A further reported finding was that TCR beta sequences accurately predicted the HLA-A and HLA-B alleles for most subjects in the first cohort. CMV serostatus was the only immune exposure information available for the cohort. Because HLA typing was missing for some donors at each locus, association tests included only the typed subset. Correlated functional status among segregating V segments might be attributable to linkage disequilibrium, but an unknown experimental factor could not be ruled out. In an earlier analysis of roughly 560 of the donors, most TCR beta V segments were observed in productive rearrangements about 87% or about 30% of the time, broadly matching IMGT annotations.

The library was produced with the immunoSEQ multiplex PCR assay. The multiplex PCR relied on a mix of 60 forward primers for TCR Vbeta segments and 13 reverse primers for TCR Jbeta segments. A multiplex PCR assay on genomic DNA amplified the CDR3 region of rearranged TCR beta genes. The Illumina HiSeq System was used to sequence the amplified TCR beta libraries as 87-base-pair reads. As for the original processing: A later analysis counted about 80 million unique TCR beta chains across the 666 repertoires, and roughly 11 million of these chains were shared by at least two donors. A nearest-neighbor algorithm error-corrected the raw reads and collapsed the reads into unique sequences, merging closely related sequences to remove PCR and sequencing errors. V, D and J gene segments were assigned by aligning CDR3 sequences to IMGT reference sequences. For a sequence to be retained, a match of at least six nucleotides to both a V gene segment and a J gene segment was required. Rearrangements were called productive when the CDR3 lacked stop codons and stayed in frame with V and J; all others were non-productive. CDR3 was defined according to IMGT convention as the region running from the second conserved V-encoded cysteine to the conserved J-encoded phenylalanine. In an earlier analysis of 500 to 650 of the donors, sequences lacking an unambiguous match to a single V gene segment were excluded. An earlier analysis of fewer than 650 of the donors classified V segments as functional when productive rearrangements were above 56.7% and as segregating when the standard deviation between donors was above 5%. A statistical classification framework was built to diagnose cytomegalovirus status from the catalog of TCR beta chain sequences. V and J gene assignment, in a later analysis, came from comparing TCR nucleotide sequences with IMGT/GENE-DB human TR gene sequences. The TCRdist pipeline was used in a later analysis to assign CDR3 sequences and most-parsimonious VDJ recombination scenarios. In a later analysis, each TCR beta chain was defined by its CDR3 amino acid sequence together with its V-gene family, and reads without a unique V-gene family were excluded. As a way to deal with suspected cross-contamination and a sequencing artifact, a later analysis dropped under 600 nucleotide sequences that were highly shared and had low generation probability. A later analysis calculated a clonal expansion index for each public chain from normalized within-repertoire ranks of inferred template counts. In a later analysis, generation probabilities were computed using a VDJ recombination model fitted to out-of-frame rearrangements, and the results were checked against IGoR. A later analysis scored TCR-TCR, TCR-HLA and TCR-CMV co-occurrence with hypergeometric tests, applying a repertoire-size bias correction to TCR pairs. In a later analysis, false discovery rates were estimated by permuting HLA or CMV assignments 20 times. In a later analysis, co-occurring TCRs were grouped with DBSCAN, and TCRdist sequence similarity was added when clustering was performed within HLA-allele-positive subsets. Repertoires with fewer than 30,000 or more than 120,000 public chains were left out of co-occurrence clustering, as were roughly five repertoires with anomalous nucleotide sharing. TCRdb carries this immuneACCESS record with in-frame sequences only. Its versions omit some clonotypes, under half of them owing to an unresolved V gene in the studies checked, with the rest unexplained. From that table come the V and J calls and clone size; the DNA was used to work out D and trimming. The sample has fewer than 90,000 clones on record, roughly three quarters of them singletons. The biggest ten clones account for around 1.5% of the sample.

The cohort comprised fewer than 700 healthy bone marrow donors. At the time of sampling, all cohort members were nominally healthy, though unrecorded immune exposures were likely present. The donor was CMV seronegative and belonged to the group of approximately 320 seronegative cohort members. A peripheral blood sample was provided by each donor, and peripheral blood mononuclear cells were used for TCR beta sequencing. Genomic DNA was extracted from the blood cell samples with the Qiagen DNeasy Blood Extraction Kit. Inclusive of the bounding cysteine and phenylalanine, the CDR3 is 15 residues long. Left in the record is the CDR3 DNA by itself, 45 bases read in frame from the first base. CDR1 and CDR2 were assigned from the germline V gene as SGHDN and FVKESK. On this clone: Its antigen has not been determined. One end of the junction does not line up with germline, which may come from a read error.

The source material was PBMCs. The sequence derives from a male donor in good health and CMV-seronegative. The chain is made from TRBV14 and TRBJ1-3; the D gene cannot be resolved reliably. The CDR3 amino acid sequence is: CVSSQVRGGGNTIYF. The sequence in DNA is TGTGTCAGCAGCCAGGTCCGGGGTGGAGGAAACACCATATATTTT. Full variable domain (CDR3 extended with the reference TRBV14 and TRBJ1-3 proteins): EAGVTQFPSHSVIEKGQTVTLRCDPISGHDNLYWYRRVMGKEIKFLLHFVKESKQDESGMPNNRFLAERTGGTYSTLKVQPAELEDSGVYFCVSSQVRGGGNTIYFGEGSWLTVV.